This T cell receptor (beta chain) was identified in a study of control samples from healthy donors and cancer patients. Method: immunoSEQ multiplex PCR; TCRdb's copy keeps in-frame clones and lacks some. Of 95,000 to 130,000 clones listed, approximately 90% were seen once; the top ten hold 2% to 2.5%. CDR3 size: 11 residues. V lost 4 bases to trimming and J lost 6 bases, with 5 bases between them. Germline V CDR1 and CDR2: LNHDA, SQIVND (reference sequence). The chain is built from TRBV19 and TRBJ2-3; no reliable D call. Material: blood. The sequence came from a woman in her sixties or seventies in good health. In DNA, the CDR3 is TGTGCCAGTAGTAATGGGGATACGCAGTATTTT. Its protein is CASSNGDTQYF.